A few counts support the clone carrying this TCR beta chain. These data are taken from a study of high-grade serous ovarian cancer treatment subgroups. Study-level background: Samples averaged roughly 14,000 reads and 7,500 or so unique TCR beta rearrangements.

Tumor samples were taken before definitive surgery or chemotherapy. The CDR3 totals 14 residues. Trimming took off 1 base at V and 9 bases at J, with 10 bases between the two ends. Germline V gene data show CDR1 as SGHVS and CDR2 as FQNEAQ. Data came from immunoSEQ multiplex PCR; TCRdb stores just in-frame clones and leaves some out. The sample carries 8,000 or so clones, 70% to 80% recorded once. This clonotype originated in a human donor with high-grade serous ovarian cancer. The V gene is TRBV7-8, the J gene TRBJ1-6, with D unclear. Specimen: tumor tissue. As DNA, the CDR3 is TGTGCCAGCAGCTTAGGGGGTGTCGGTTCACCCCTCCACTTT. Encoded protein: CASSLGGVGSPLHF. Supplemented by reference TRBV7-8 and TRBJ1-6, the full variable domain reads GAGVSQSPRYKVAKRGQDVALRCDPISGHVSLFWYQQALGQGPEFLTYFQNEAQLDKSGLPSDRFFAERPEGSVSTLKIQRTQQEDSAVYLCASSLGGVGSPLHFGNGTRLTVT.